This T cell receptor beta chain was documented in a study of blood T cell repertoires in COVID-19. CDR3 length equals 16 residues. Germline V gives CDR1 SGHRS, CDR2 YFSETQ. With V trimmed by 3 bases and J by 3 bases, 9 bases remained unmatched. This clone appeared a single time. Libraries were prepared by immunoSEQ multiplex PCR; TCRdb keeps only in-frame clonotypes and omits some of them. This table holds 38,000 or so clones, 70% to 90% found once. This receptor was identified in a human donor in a cohort sampled during active or convalescent COVID-19. The donor label of this sample is uncertain. This chain joins TRBV5-1 and TRBJ2-7; TRBD2 agrees at 10 bases. Input material: peripheral blood. DNA of the CDR3: TGCGCCAGCAGCTGGGGGACTAGCGAGGACCTCTACGAGCAGTACTTC. Amino acids: CASSWGTSEDLYEQYF.